This is a list of T cell receptor beta chains from one sample in a study of cytotoxic CD8 clonotypes in ibrutinib-treated CLL. Here immunoSEQ multiplex PCR was the method, and the copy in TCRdb shows in-frame clones only, minus some. The data hold some 85,000 clones, with approximately 71% observed a single time. The sample here was PBMCs, taken after 24 months of ibrutinib treatment. These receptors came from a human donor with chronic lymphocytic leukemia. The CDR3 runs from the conserved cysteine through the conserved F or W. D genes are given only for firm matches. Expanded clones get a size class; other rows say once, few or many, or leave the size out.

v_gene,d_gene,abundance,j_gene,CDR3aa,CDR3nt
TRBV5-4,NA,NA,TRBJ2-1,CASSLAAEQFF,TGTGCCAGCAGCTTGGCCGCTGAGCAGTTCTTC
TRBV7-2,NA,NA,TRBJ2-3,CASSFRSGQGTDTQYF,TGTGCCAGCAGCTTTAGGTCGGGGCAGGGGACAGATACGCAGTATTTT
TRBV5-6,NA,NA,TRBJ2-4,CASSLTVKNIQYF,TGTGCCAGCAGCTTGACGGTGAAAAACATTCAGTACTTC
TRBV18,NA,NA,TRBJ2-1,CASSPKGNEQFF,TGTGCCAGCTCACCAAAGGGCAATGAGCAGTTCTTC
TRBV10-3,NA,NA,TRBJ1-5,CAISESTGVGNQPQHF,TGTGCCATCAGTGAGTCGACCGGGGTAGGCAATCAGCCCCAGCATTTT
TRBV30,NA,NA,TRBJ1-4,CAWSGSLNEKLFF,TGTGCCTGGAGTGGCAGCCTGAATGAAAAACTGTTTTTT
TRBV6-1,NA,NA,TRBJ2-5,CASSEDLTQYF,TGTGCCAGCAGTGAAGACTTGACCCAGTACTTC
TRBV27,NA,NA,TRBJ1-1,CASSLSTPTEAFF,TGTGCCAGCAGTTTATCGACACCCACTGAAGCTTTCTTT
TRBV29-1,NA,NA,TRBJ2-2,CSGGGPGGELFF,TGCAGCGGGGGTGGCCCGGGCGGGGAGCTGTTTTTT
TRBV7-3,NA,NA,TRBJ2-7,CASSQTSQLSEQYF,TGTGCCAGCAGCCAAACTAGCCAGTTATCCGAGCAGTACTTC
TRBV28,TRBD2,NA,TRBJ2-2,CASTREGHAGELFF,TGTGCCAGCACGAGGGAGGGGCACGCCGGGGAGCTGTTTTTT
TRBV6-6,TRBD1,once,TRBJ1-2,CASSLSRGQGGNGYTF,TGTGCCAGCAGTTTGTCCCGAGGACAGGGAGGCAATGGCTACACCTTC
TRBV7-9,NA,NA,TRBJ2-5,CASSSTGTQETQYF,TGTGCCAGCAGCTCTACAGGGACCCAAGAGACCCAGTACTTC
TRBV5-1,NA,NA,TRBJ2-1,CASSLSSVPYNEQFF,TGCGCCAGCAGCTTGTCAAGCGTACCTTACAATGAGCAGTTCTTC
TRBV7-7,NA,NA,TRBJ2-7,CASSEGLYSYEQYF,TGTGCCAGCAGTGAAGGGTTATATTCCTACGAGCAGTACTTC
TRBV4-1,TRBD2,NA,TRBJ2-1,CASSQDERGKQFF,TGCGCCAGCAGCCAAGATGAGCGGGGTAAGCAGTTCTTC
TRBV7-2,NA,few,TRBJ1-6,CASSRHAGASSYNSPLHF,TGTGCCAGCAGTCGACACGCAGGTGCTAGCTCCTATAATTCACCCCTCCACTTT
TRBV6-1,NA,NA,TRBJ1-1,CASSVDRNTEAFF,TGTGCCAGCAGTGTAGATAGGAACACTGAAGCTTTCTTT
TRBV7-9,NA,NA,TRBJ2-5,CASSLGRRIPQETQYF,TGTGCCAGCAGCTTAGGGCGGCGTATACCTCAAGAGACCCAGTACTTC
TRBV19,NA,once,TRBJ1-3,CASSIAGHFGNTIYF,TGTGCCAGTAGTATAGCGGGCCACTTTGGAAACACCATATATTTT
TRBV27,NA,NA,TRBJ1-1,CASSLREYTEAFF,TGTGCCAGCTCCCTGAGGGAGTACACTGAAGCTTTCTTT
TRBV10-1,NA,NA,TRBJ2-5,CARRVEYEDQYF,TGCGCCAGAAGAGTGGAGTACGAGGACCAGTACTTC
TRBV6-6,NA,NA,TRBJ1-5,CASSYSDTYSNQPQHF,TGTGCCAGCAGTTACTCGGACACTTATAGCAATCAGCCCCAGCATTTT
TRBV15,TRBD1,NA,TRBJ1-5,CATSRDRQGMRHF,TGTGCCACCAGCAGAGACAGACAGGGGATGCGGCATTTT
TRBV28,TRBD1,NA,TRBJ2-7,CASSDRGGYEQYF,TGTGCCAGCAGCGACAGGGGGGGCTACGAGCAGTACTTC
TRBV28,NA,NA,TRBJ1-4,CASSSGGRINEKLFF,TGTGCCAGCAGTTCCGGGGGGCGCATTAATGAAAAACTGTTTTTT
TRBV29-1,TRBD2,NA,TRBJ2-5,CSVDIAGVQETQYF,TGCAGCGTTGATATAGCGGGGGTTCAAGAGACCCAGTACTTC
TRBV11-1,NA,few,TRBJ1-2,CASSSGPGKGYGYTF,TGTGCCAGCAGCTCGGGCCCGGGGAAGGGGTATGGCTACACCTTC
TRBV5-1,NA,NA,TRBJ1-1,CASSSTGQGTEAFF,TGCGCCAGCAGCTCCACCGGGCAGGGGACCGAAGCTTTCTTT
TRBV11-2,TRBD1,NA,TRBJ2-1,CASSQGRTGLNEQFF,TGTGCCAGCAGCCAGGGAAGGACAGGGCTGAATGAGCAGTTCTTC
TRBV19,TRBD2,NA,TRBJ2-5,CASSLTRGETQYF,TGTGCCAGTAGCCTAACGCGGGGGGAGACCCAGTACTTC
TRBV6-4,NA,few,TRBJ2-2,CASSSFPNTGELFF,TGTGCCAGCAGCTCTTTCCCGAACACCGGGGAGCTGTTTTTT
TRBV27,NA,NA,TRBJ1-3,CASSLRGSSGNTIYF,TGTGCCAGCAGTTTACGGGGGAGCTCAGGAAACACCATATATTTT
TRBV5-1,NA,NA,TRBJ2-1,CASSLETNYNEQFF,TGCGCCAGCAGCTTGGAGACTAACTACAATGAGCAGTTCTTC
TRBV7-9,TRBD2,few,TRBJ2-7,CASSFLGTSETYEQYF,TGTGCCAGCAGCTTCCTGGGGACTAGCGAGACTTACGAGCAGTACTTC
TRBV5-1,NA,once,TRBJ1-3,CASRLESGNTIYF,TGCGCCAGCAGGCTTGAGTCTGGAAACACCATATATTTT
TRBV10-3,TRBD1,NA,TRBJ2-7,CAIRGQGSYEQYF,TGTGCCATCCGGGGACAGGGTTCCTACGAGCAGTACTTC
TRBV27,TRBD1,NA,TRBJ2-7,CASSSLLGTGVYEQYF,TGTGCCAGCAGTTCCCTATTGGGGACAGGGGTCTACGAGCAGTACTTC
TRBV6-4,NA,NA,TRBJ2-3,CASSESGSTDTQYF,TGTGCCAGCAGTGAGAGCGGGAGCACAGATACGCAGTATTTT
TRBV4-1,NA,NA,TRBJ1-1,CASRQVGDTEAFF,TGCGCCAGCAGACAAGTGGGTGACACTGAAGCTTTCTTT
TRBV28,NA,NA,TRBJ2-5,CASSLGSVLETQYF,TGTGCCAGCAGTTTAGGGTCAGTGCTGGAGACCCAGTACTTC
TRBV28,TRBD1,once,TRBJ2-7,CASSFPSGTGTYEQYF,TGTGCCAGCAGTTTCCCCTCCGGGACAGGGACCTACGAGCAGTACTTC
TRBV27,NA,few,TRBJ1-1,CASKRNTEAFF,TGTGCCAGCAAACGGAACACTGAAGCTTTCTTT
TRBV19,TRBD1,NA,TRBJ2-7,CASSRDRKYEQYF,TGTGCCAGTAGCCGGGACAGAAAATACGAGCAGTACTTC
TRBV7-2,NA,NA,TRBJ2-1,CASSLGLVGFNEQFF,TGTGCCAGCAGCTTGGGCTTGGTGGGATTCAATGAGCAGTTCTTC
TRBV12-2,NA,once,TRBJ2-3,CASRLASGTNGDTQYF,TGTGCAAGTCGCTTAGCGTCAGGGACAAACGGAGATACGCAGTATTTT
TRBV7-6,NA,NA,TRBJ2-1,CASSFGGINEQFF,TGTGCCAGCAGCTTTGGTGGGATTAATGAGCAGTTCTTC
TRBV28,NA,NA,TRBJ2-5,CASTPGAGTLGETQYF,TGTGCCAGCACCCCCGGCGCAGGGACCCTCGGTGAGACCCAGTACTTC
TRBV18,NA,NA,TRBJ1-4,CASSLARTTTNEKLFF,TGTGCCAGCTCACTCGCCCGGACGACAACTAATGAAAAACTGTTTTTT
TRBV28,NA,NA,TRBJ1-1,CASSLVGGTEAFF,TGTGCCAGCAGTCTGGTTGGGGGCACTGAAGCTTTCTTT
TRBV6-4,NA,NA,TRBJ1-2,CASSTGTSYGYTF,TGTGCCAGCAGCACCGGGACCTCTTATGGCTACACCTTC
TRBV9,NA,NA,TRBJ1-2,CASSVGTLGYGYTF,TGTGCCAGCAGCGTAGGGACGCTGGGGTATGGCTACACCTTC
TRBV7-2,TRBD1,NA,TRBJ1-4,CASSPSTGRDEKLFF,TGTGCCAGCAGCCCATCGACAGGGCGGGATGAAAAACTGTTTTTT
TRBV27,NA,NA,TRBJ2-3,CASSSPTVVTDTQYF,TGTGCCAGCAGCTCCCCCACCGTAGTGACAGATACGCAGTATTTT